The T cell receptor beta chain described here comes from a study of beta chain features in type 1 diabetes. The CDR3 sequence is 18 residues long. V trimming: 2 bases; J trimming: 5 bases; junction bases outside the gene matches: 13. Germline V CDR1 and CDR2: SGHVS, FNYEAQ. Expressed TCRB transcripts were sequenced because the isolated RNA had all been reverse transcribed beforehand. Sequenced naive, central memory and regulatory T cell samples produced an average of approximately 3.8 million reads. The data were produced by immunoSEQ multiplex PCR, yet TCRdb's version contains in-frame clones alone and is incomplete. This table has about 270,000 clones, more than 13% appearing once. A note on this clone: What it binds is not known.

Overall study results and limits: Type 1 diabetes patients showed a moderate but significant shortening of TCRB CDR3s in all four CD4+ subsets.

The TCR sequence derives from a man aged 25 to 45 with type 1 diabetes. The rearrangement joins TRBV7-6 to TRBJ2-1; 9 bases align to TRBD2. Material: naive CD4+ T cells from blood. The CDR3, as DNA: TGTGCCAGCAGCTTACTCCCCCCGATACTAGCGGGTGACAATGAGCAGTTCTTC. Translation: CASSLLPPILAGDNEQFF.